This TCR beta chain was identified in a study of beta chain features in type 1 diabetes. Overall study context: The study examined 107,917,701 sorted cells across all samples.

In all sorted populations, purity surpassed 95%. General study results and limits: Whatever favoring of shorter templates PCR might show would apply equally to patients and controls.

The isolated RNA, all of it, was reverse transcribed, so expressed TCRB transcripts were what got sequenced. Sequenced by immunoSEQ multiplex PCR; TCRdb stores in-frame clones only, minus some. The table includes about 470,000 clones, about 29% detected once. For this clone: Its specificity is unknown.

The source is a man aged 18-30 years in good health. Specimen: naive CD4+ T cells from blood.

CDR3 sequence (DNA): TGTGCCTGGAGTCAGGGAGGTGGGGCCAACGTCCTGACTTTC. It codes for CAWSQGGGANVLTF. The rearrangement uses TRBV30 and TRBJ2-6, with D possibly being TRBD2 (6 bases). Germline V CDR1 and CDR2: GTSNPN, SVGIG (reference sequence). CDR3 length: 14 residues. The V end was cut by 2 bases, the J end by 3 bases, with 8 bases between.